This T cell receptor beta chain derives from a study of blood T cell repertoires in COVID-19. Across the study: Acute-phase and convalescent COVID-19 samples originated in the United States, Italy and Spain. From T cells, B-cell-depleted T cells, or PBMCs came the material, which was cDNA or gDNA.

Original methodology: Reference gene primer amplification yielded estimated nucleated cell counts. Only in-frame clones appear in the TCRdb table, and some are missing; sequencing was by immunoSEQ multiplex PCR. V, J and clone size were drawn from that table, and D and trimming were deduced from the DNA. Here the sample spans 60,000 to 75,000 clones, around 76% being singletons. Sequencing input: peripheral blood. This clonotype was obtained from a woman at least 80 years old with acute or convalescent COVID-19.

CDR3 coding DNA: TGCGCCAGCAGCCAAGAACCCCCCTCTAGCGGGTGGGATACGCAGTATTTT. Translated: CASSQEPPSSGWDTQYF. This rearrangement joins TRBV4-1 to TRBJ2-3; 8 bases line up with TRBD2. Trimming removed 0 bases from V and 6 bases from J; junction bases left unmatched: 11. Germline V gives CDR1 MGHRA, CDR2 YSYEKL. The CDR3 spans 17 residues.